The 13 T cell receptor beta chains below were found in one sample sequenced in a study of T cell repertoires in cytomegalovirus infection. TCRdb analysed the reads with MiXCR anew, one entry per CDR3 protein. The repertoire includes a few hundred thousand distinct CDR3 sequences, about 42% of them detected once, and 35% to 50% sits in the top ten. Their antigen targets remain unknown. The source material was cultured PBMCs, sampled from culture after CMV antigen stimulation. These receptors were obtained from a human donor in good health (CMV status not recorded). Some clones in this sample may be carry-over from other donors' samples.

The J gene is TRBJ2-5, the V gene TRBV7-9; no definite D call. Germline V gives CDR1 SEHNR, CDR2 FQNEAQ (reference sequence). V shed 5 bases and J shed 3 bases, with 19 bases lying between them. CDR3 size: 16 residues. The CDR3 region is CASSKLPPSDEETQYF. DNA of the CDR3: TGTGCCAGCAGCAAGCTTCCCCCCTCTGACGAAGAGACCCAGTACTTC.

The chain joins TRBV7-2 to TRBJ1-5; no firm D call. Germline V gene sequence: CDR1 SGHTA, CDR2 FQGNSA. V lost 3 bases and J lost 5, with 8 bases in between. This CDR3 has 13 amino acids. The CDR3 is CASSFTRYQPQHF. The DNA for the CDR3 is TGTGCCAGCAGCTTCACCCGTTATCAGCCCCAGCATTTT. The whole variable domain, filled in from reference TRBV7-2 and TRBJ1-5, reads GAGVSQSPSNKVTEKGKDVELRCDPISGHTALYWYRQSLGQGLEFLIYFQGNSAPDKSGLPSDRFSAERTGGSVSTLTIQRTQQEDSAVYLCASSFTRYQPQHFGDGTRLSIL.

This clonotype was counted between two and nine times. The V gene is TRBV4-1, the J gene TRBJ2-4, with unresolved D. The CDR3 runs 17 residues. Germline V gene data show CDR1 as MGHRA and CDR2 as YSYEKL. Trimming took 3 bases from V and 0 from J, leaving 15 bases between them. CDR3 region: CASSQNALQIAKNIQYF. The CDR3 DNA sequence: TGCGCCAGCAGCCAGAACGCCCTTCAGATAGCCAAAAACATTCAGTACTTC.

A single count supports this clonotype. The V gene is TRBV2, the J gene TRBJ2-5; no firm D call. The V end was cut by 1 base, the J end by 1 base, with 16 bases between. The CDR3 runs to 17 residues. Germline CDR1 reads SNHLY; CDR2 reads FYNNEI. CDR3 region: CASSEERGGTSQETQYF. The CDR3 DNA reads TGTGCCAGCAGTGAAGAGAGAGGCGGAACAAGCCAAGAGACCCAGTACTTC.

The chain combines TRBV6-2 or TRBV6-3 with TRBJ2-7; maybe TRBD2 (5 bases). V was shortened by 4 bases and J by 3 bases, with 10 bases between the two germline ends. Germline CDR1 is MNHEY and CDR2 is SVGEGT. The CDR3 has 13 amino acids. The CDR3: CASSWRYIYEQYF. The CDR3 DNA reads TGTGCCAGCAGTTGGAGGTATATCTACGAGCAGTACTTC.

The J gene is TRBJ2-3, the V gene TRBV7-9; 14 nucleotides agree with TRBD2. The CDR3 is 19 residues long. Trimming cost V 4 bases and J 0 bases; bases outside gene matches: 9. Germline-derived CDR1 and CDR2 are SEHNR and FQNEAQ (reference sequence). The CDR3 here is CASSSGRLAGGTSTDTQYF. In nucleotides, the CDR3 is TGTGCCAGCAGCTCCGGTCGACTAGCGGGGGGGACTAGCACAGATACGCAGTATTTT.

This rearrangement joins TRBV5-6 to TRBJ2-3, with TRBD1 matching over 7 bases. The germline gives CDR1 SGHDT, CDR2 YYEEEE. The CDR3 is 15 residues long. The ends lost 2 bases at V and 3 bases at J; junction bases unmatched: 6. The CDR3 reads CASSFDRVGTDTQYF. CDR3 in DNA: TGTGCCAGCAGCTTTGACAGGGTTGGTACAGATACGCAGTATTTT.

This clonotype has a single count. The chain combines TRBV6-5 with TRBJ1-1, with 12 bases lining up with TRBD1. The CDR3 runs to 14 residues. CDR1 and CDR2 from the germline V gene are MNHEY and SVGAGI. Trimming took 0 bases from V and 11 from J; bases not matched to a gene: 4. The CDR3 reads CASSYSGTGGLAFF. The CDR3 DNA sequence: TGTGCCAGCAGTTACTCGGGGACAGGGGGCTTGGCTTTCTTT.

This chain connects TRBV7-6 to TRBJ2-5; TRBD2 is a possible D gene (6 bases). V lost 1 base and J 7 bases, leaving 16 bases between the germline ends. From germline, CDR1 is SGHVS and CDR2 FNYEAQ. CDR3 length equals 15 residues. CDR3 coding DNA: TGTGCCAGCAGCTTAGGGATAGACGGGGGAGTGACCCAGTACTTC. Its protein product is CASSLGIDGGVTQYF.

The CDR3 sequence is CASSQEGRLRREQYF. The CDR3 region has the DNA TGTGCCAGCAGTCAAGAAGGGCGACTAAGGCGCGAGCAGTACTTC. The chain employs TRBV7-6 and TRBJ2-7, with TRBD2 as a possible D gene (5 bases). CDR3 length equals 15 residues. The germline V gene encodes CDR1 SGHVS and CDR2 FNYEAQ. V dropped 6 bases and J dropped 6 bases, with 21 bases sitting between them.

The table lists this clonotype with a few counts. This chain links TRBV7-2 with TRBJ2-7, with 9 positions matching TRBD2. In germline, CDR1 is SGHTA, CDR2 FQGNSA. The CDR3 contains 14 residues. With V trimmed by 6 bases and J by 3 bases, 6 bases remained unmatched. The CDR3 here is CASSYAGGSYEQYF. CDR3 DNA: TGTGCCAGCAGTTATGCGGGAGGGAGCTACGAGCAGTACTTC.

This CDR3 reads CASSSSNGNTIYF. The CDR3 region has the DNA TGTGCCAGCAGCTCCTCCAATGGAAACACCATATATTTT. This chain links TRBV7-8 with TRBJ1-3, with D hard to call. The CDR3 sequence is 13 residues long. V was pared by 4 bases and J by 3 bases, with 7 bases between. Germline V gene lookup returns CDR1 SGHVS and CDR2 FQNEAQ.

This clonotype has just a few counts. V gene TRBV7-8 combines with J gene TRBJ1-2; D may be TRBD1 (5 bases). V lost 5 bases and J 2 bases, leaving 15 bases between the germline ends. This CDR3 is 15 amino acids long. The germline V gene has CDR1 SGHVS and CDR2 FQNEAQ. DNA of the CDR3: TGTGCCAGCAGCCCTGGGGCAGGGACCAACTATGGCTACACCTTC. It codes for CASSPGAGTNYGYTF.